What follows are 8 T cell receptor beta chains derived from one specimen sequenced in a study of PD-1 blockade in classical Hodgkin lymphoma. Time point meaning: cycle 4 day 1 (C4D1), after five to seven weeks of nivolumab. Exposure to brentuximab vedotin varied, and each patient had relapsed following autologous stem cell transplantation. TCRdb keeps only in-frame clones here, not all; method: immunoSEQ multiplex PCR. Among roughly 40,000 clones listed, less than 75% were seen once. The specimen comprised peripheral blood mononuclear cells (PBMCs), sampled before the fourth cycle of nivolumab. These receptors came from a human donor with classical Hodgkin lymphoma.

V gene TRBV11-3 combines with J gene TRBJ2-3; D is unclear. CDR3 size: 14 residues. Trimming stripped 2 bases from V and 6 bases from J, with 12 bases between. Germline CDR1 reads SGHNT; CDR2 reads YENEEA. CDR3 protein: CASSLSERSDTQYF. CDR3 bases: TGTGCCAGCAGCTTATCTGAGAGGTCGGATACGCAGTATTTT.

The V call is TRBV10-2, the J call TRBJ2-7, with D unresolved. The CDR3 is 15 residues long. In germline, CDR1 is WSHSY, CDR2 SAAADI. V lost 3 bases, J lost 0 bases, and 12 bases lay in between. The CDR3 spells CASSDLSLSSYEQYF. Written as DNA, the CDR3 is TGCGCCAGCAGTGACCTGTCTCTCAGCTCCTACGAGCAGTACTTC.

The V and J genes are TRBV28 and TRBJ1-2; possible D gene TRBD1, 5 bases. Trimming removed 5 bases from V and 3 bases from J, with 19 bases in between. CDR3 length: 16 amino acids. Germline V gene data show CDR1 as MDHEN and CDR2 as SYDVKM. The CDR3 DNA is TGTGCCAGCAGTGCCGGGACCACAAGCGGGTACTATGGCTACACCTTC. The encoded protein is CASSAGTTSGYYGYTF.

The chain couples TRBV7-9 to TRBJ2-3, with a weak D call TRBD2 (5 bases). Germline loops: CDR1 SEHNR, CDR2 FQNEAQ (reference sequence). Trimming pared 3 bases from V and 2 bases from J, leaving 9 bases between. This CDR3 region has 14 residues. The CDR3 here is CASSLIGDTDTQYF. In DNA form, the CDR3 reads TGTGCCAGCAGCTTGATCGGGGACACAGATACGCAGTATTTT. The variable domain in full, completed from reference TRBV7-9 and TRBJ2-3, reads DTGVSQNPRHKITKRGQNVTFRCDPISEHNRLYWYRQTLGQGPEFLTYFQNEAQLEKSRLLSDRFSAERPKGSFSTLEIQRTEQGDSAMYLCASSLIGDTDTQYFGPGTRLTVL.

The J gene is TRBJ1-2, the V gene TRBV28; D gene ambiguous. This CDR3 region has 12 residues. Trimming left V 6 bases short and J 6 bases short, with 11 bases between. Germline V gene lookup returns CDR1 MDHEN and CDR2 SYDVKM. The CDR3 loop is CASSLTQDGYTF. The CDR3, as DNA: TGTGCCAGCAGCCTTACCCAAGATGGCTACACCTTC.

This chain uses TRBV10-3 with TRBJ1-6, with D possibly TRBD1 on 5 matching bases. The CDR3 totals 14 residues. The V and J ends lost 9 bases and 5 bases respectively, with 14 bases between them. Germline CDR1 ENHRY, CDR2 SYGVKD. CDR3 region: CAIRARDDNSPLHF. As DNA, the CDR3 is TGTGCCATTCGCGCCCGGGACGATAATTCACCCCTCCACTTT.

The chain joins TRBV6-6 to TRBJ2-6; D gene uncertain. V lost 5 bases, J lost 0 bases, and 5 bases lay in between. This CDR3 is 14 amino acids long. CDR1 MNHNY and CDR2 SVGAGI come from the germline V gene (reference sequence). CDR3 sequence: CASSQTSGANVLTF. CDR3 DNA: TGTGCCAGCAGTCAAACCTCTGGGGCCAACGTCCTGACTTTC.

V gene TRBV28 combines with J gene TRBJ2-7, with a tentative D call TRBD1 (5 bases). Per germline, CDR1 MDHEN and CDR2 SYDVKM. CDR3 length: 15 amino acids. Trimming cost V 1 base and J 5 bases, with 15 bases left between them. CDR3 protein: CASSLSSRGRDEQYF. CDR3 bases: TGTGCCAGCAGTTTATCCTCTAGGGGAAGGGACGAGCAGTACTTC.